This T cell receptor beta chain was found in a study of blood T cell repertoires in COVID-19. As for the study in general: Sites in the United States, Italy and Spain provided acute and convalescent COVID-19 samples. PBMCs, B-cell-depleted T cells, or T cells provided the cDNA or gDNA that made up the material.

This CDR3 has 15 amino acids. Trimming at V came to 5 bases and at J to 3 bases, leaving 7 bases not matched to a gene. Germline loops: CDR1 MDHEN, CDR2 SYDVKM. Original processing methods: It was from reference gene primer amplification that nucleated cell counts were estimated. Assay: immunoSEQ multiplex PCR; the TCRdb copy retains only in-frame clones and omits some. D and trimming come from the DNA, and the V and J calls and clone size come from that table. The sample yields tens of thousands of clones, about 80% seen once. Material: peripheral blood. The clonotype was recovered from a man between 70 and 80 years old who had recovered from COVID-19. The chain recombines TRBV28 with TRBJ2-1, with 7 positions matching TRBD2. CDR3 coding DNA: TGTGCCAGCAGTGAAACTAGCGCCTACTACAATGAGCAGTTCTTC. This codes for CASSETSAYYNEQFF.